This passage covers 23 T cell receptor beta chains from one sample sequenced in a study of T cells after posttransplantation cyclophosphamide. Profiled with immunoSEQ multiplex PCR; TCRdb holds only in-frame clones, not every one. Singletons are absent from the sample, which has 20,000 to 25,000 clones. Sequencing used PBMCs. The source is a woman in her forties or fifties in good health, CMV-negative, and a related stem cell transplant donor.

This clone was detected many times. This chain links TRBV10-3 with TRBJ2-7; TRBD2 matches 10 bases. The CDR3 is made up of 21 amino acids. Looked up from germline, CDR1 is ENHRY and CDR2 is SYGVKD. Trimming at V came to 4 bases and at J to 1 base, leaving 22 bases not matched to a gene. The chain's CDR3 is CAISGRLGQGASGSGSYEQYF. In DNA form, the CDR3 reads TGTGCCATCAGTGGCCGCCTAGGGCAGGGGGCTAGCGGGAGTGGTTCCTACGAGCAGTACTTC.

In this sample, this clone turned up many times. The genes are TRBV14 and TRBJ2-7; the match to TRBD1 covers 9 bases. The CDR3 is made up of 16 amino acids. The germline V gene encodes CDR1 SGHDN and CDR2 FVKESK. V shed 1 base and J 6 bases; nucleotides not matched to a gene: 10. The CDR3 sequence: CASSQGGLDRGSEQYF. In nucleotides, the CDR3 is TGTGCCAGCAGCCAAGGGGGACTGGACAGGGGTTCCGAGCAGTACTTC.

This clone was seen many times. The chain uses TRBV27 and TRBJ2-7; 9 positions agree with TRBD2. V trimming: 6 bases; J trimming: 2 bases; junction bases outside the gene matches: 8. The CDR3 sequence is 15 residues long. Germline V gene sequence: CDR1 MNHEY, CDR2 SMNVEV (reference sequence). In DNA form, the CDR3 reads TGTGCCAGCAGCAAAGATAGCGGGGGTACCTACGAGCAGTACTTC. Encoded protein: CASSKDSGGTYEQYF.

This clone appeared many times. The chain carries TRBV18 and TRBJ1-6; D is possibly TRBD1 (6 bases). The CDR3 length is 16 residues. Germline V lookup: CDR1 KGHSH, CDR2 LQKENI. Trimming shortened V by 3 bases and J by 5 bases, and 14 bases separated the two germline ends. CDR3 DNA sequence: TGTGCCAGCTCACCGGCGCTCAACAGGGATAATTCACCCCTCCACTTT. Translated: CASSPALNRDNSPLHF.

This clone showed up many times. This chain links TRBV7-9 with TRBJ1-6, with D possibly matching TRBD1 (5 bases). Germline lookup yields CDR1 SEHNR and CDR2 FQNEAQ (reference sequence). V was pared by 3 bases and J by 4 bases, with 16 bases between. The CDR3 spans 17 residues. CDR3 DNA sequence: TGTGCCAGCAGCTTCTTCCAGGGCGGGGGTTATAATTCACCCCTCCACTTT. Translating it yields CASSFFQGGGYNSPLHF.

This clone was seen ten or more times. In nucleotides, the CDR3 is TGTGCCAGCAGCGTTACAGGGCGAGGGGAAAAACTGTTTTTT. Its translation is CASSVTGRGEKLFF. The V gene is TRBV9, the J gene TRBJ1-4; D is possibly TRBD1 (6 bases). The CDR3 has 14 residues. Germline V gene data show CDR1 as SGDLS and CDR2 as YYNGEE. The germline V and J ends were trimmed by 2 bases and 8 bases, with 13 bases remaining between them.

This clone was recorded many times. This sequence joins TRBV25-1 and TRBJ1-5; tentative D call: TRBD1 (5 bases). The CDR3 contains 15 residues. With 6 bases removed from V and 5 bases from J, the gap between germline ends came to 17 bases. CDR1 is MGHDK and CDR2 is SYGVNS in the germline V gene. CDR3 in DNA: TGTGCCAGCAGCGACCAGGCAGGGATCGATCAGCCCCAGCATTTT. Its protein product is CASSDQAGIDQPQHF.

The table lists this clone with many counts. The chain employs TRBV7-9 and TRBJ2-7; D uncertain. The germline gives CDR1 SEHNR, CDR2 FQNEAQ (reference sequence). Trimming cost V 8 bases and J 1 base, with 12 bases left between them. The CDR3 covers 13 residues. The CDR3 is CASANGQSYEQYF. For the CDR3, the DNA is TGTGCCAGCGCGAATGGGCAGTCCTACGAGCAGTACTTC.

This clone was counted many times. The chain employs TRBV19 and TRBJ1-6; D is perhaps TRBD1 (6 bases). The CDR3 totals 14 residues. Germline CDR1 LNHDA, CDR2 SQIVND (reference sequence). V was cut by 3 bases and J by 10 bases, with 13 bases left in between. For the CDR3, the DNA is TGTGCCAGTAGTATCTCCCAGGGGAGCTCACCCCTCCACTTT. This gives the protein CASSISQGSSPLHF. Looking up the rest from reference TRBV19 and TRBJ1-6 gives the full variable domain: DGGITQSPKYLFRKEGQNVTLSCEQNLNHDAMYWYRQDPGQGLRLIYYSQIVNDFQKGDIAEGYSVSREKKESFPLTVTSAQKNPTAFYLCASSISQGSSPLHFGNGTRLTVT.

This clone appeared many times. The CDR3 loop is CASSELQFYYGYTF. CDR3 nucleotides: TGTGCCAGCAGTGAGCTACAGTTCTACTATGGCTACACCTTC. The chain joins TRBV2 to TRBJ1-2; D not certain. Trimming left V 3 bases short and J 3 bases short, with 11 bases between. Per the germline V gene, CDR1 is SNHLY and CDR2 is FYNNEI. The CDR3 length is 14 residues.

This clone was observed many times. The chain combines TRBV7-2 with TRBJ2-7, with TRBD1 matching over 8 bases. CDR1 is SGHTA, CDR2 FQGNSA, per germline. The CDR3 contains 16 residues. After removal of 1 base from V and 5 bases from J, the junction contained 10 bases not matched to a gene. CDR3 nucleotides: TGTGCCAGCAGCTTAGTTTTTGGACAGGGTGCGGACGAGCAGTACTTC. It yields the protein CASSLVFGQGADEQYF.

This clone was seen repeatedly, ten times or more. The V call is TRBV9, the J call TRBJ2-6; D is possibly TRBD2 (6 bases). The germline V gene encodes CDR1 SGDLS and CDR2 YYNGEE. V gave up 2 bases and J gave up 2 bases, with 14 bases separating them. This CDR3 region has 17 residues. In DNA, the CDR3 is TGTGCCAGCAGCGTCCGACTAGGTCTGGCTGGGGCCAACGTCCTGACTTTC. Encoded protein: CASSVRLGLAGANVLTF.

The sample holds many counts of this clone. This chain links TRBV5-6 with TRBJ1-2, with TRBD1 as a possible D gene (5 bases). The CDR3 is 11 residues long. CDR1 and CDR2 (germline): SGHDT, YYEEEE. V lost 2 bases and J 7 bases, leaving 6 bases between the germline ends. The CDR3 region has the DNA TGTGCCAGCAGCTTCGGGGGTGGCTACACCTTC. Its protein is CASSFGGGYTF.

This clone was seen repeatedly, ten times or more. The chain carries TRBV19 and TRBJ2-1, with a weak D call TRBD1 (5 bases). CDR3 size: 16 residues. Per the germline V gene, CDR1 is LNHDA and CDR2 is SQIVND (reference sequence). Trimming removed 9 bases at V and 7 bases at J, with 25 bases between. CDR3 sequence: CARGSFRQSINNEQFF. For the CDR3, the DNA is TGTGCCAGGGGATCTTTCAGACAGTCTATTAATAATGAGCAGTTCTTC.

This clone was seen repeatedly, ten times or more. The rearrangement joins TRBV2 to TRBJ2-6; TRBD1 is a possible D gene (6 bases). The CDR3 spans 17 residues. V dropped 11 bases and J dropped 4 bases, with 24 bases sitting between them. The germline CDR1 and CDR2 sequences are SNHLY and FYNNEI. The CDR3, as DNA: TGTGCCGGAAACAGGGTCCTTTCTCTGACCGGGGCCAACGTCCTGACTTTC. Its translation is CAGNRVLSLTGANVLTF. The complete variable domain, with remaining parts taken from reference TRBV2 and TRBJ2-6, reads EPEVTQTPSHQVTQMGQEVILRCVPISNHLYFYWYRQILGQKVEFLVSFYNNEISEKSEIFDDQFSVERPDGSNFTLKIRSTKLEDSAMYFCAGNRVLSLTGANVLTFGAGSRLTVL.

This clone was observed at least ten times. This sequence joins TRBV30 and TRBJ1-2; 8 positions agree with TRBD1. Trimming took 7 bases from V and 3 from J; bases not matched to a gene: 4. Germline V gene lookup returns CDR1 GTSNPN and CDR2 SVGIG (reference sequence). The CDR3 spans 12 residues. The CDR3 protein is CAFHRGDYGYTF. The CDR3 DNA follows: TGTGCCTTTCACAGGGGGGACTATGGCTACACCTTC.

This clone has ten or more counts. This chain links TRBV29-1 with TRBJ1-1; weak D call: TRBD1 (5 bases). The germline V and J ends were trimmed by 2 bases and 5 bases, with 9 bases remaining between them. There are 12 residues in the CDR3. Germline CDR1 and CDR2: SQVTM and ANQGSEA. The CDR3 DNA is TGCAGCGTTGAAAGGGGCGGTACTGAAGCTTTCTTT. It translates to CSVERGGTEAFF.

There are many counts of this clone. DNA for the CDR3: TGTGCCAGCAGTTTCGCGAGGGATCTCTACAATGAGCAGTTCTTC. This sequence encodes CASSFARDLYNEQFF. The rearrangement uses TRBV27 and TRBJ2-1; D perhaps matches TRBD2 (5 bases). Germline V CDR1 and CDR2: MNHEY, SMNVEV (reference sequence). CDR3 length equals 15 residues. V was trimmed by 3 bases and J by 3 bases, leaving 12 bases between them.

This clone was seen repeatedly, ten times or more. The J gene is TRBJ1-3, the V gene TRBV19; TRBD1 aligns across 7 bases. CDR3 size: 13 residues. The germline gives CDR1 LNHDA, CDR2 SQIVND (reference sequence). The trim removed 4 bases at V and 3 bases at J, leaving 0 bases unmatched. The CDR3 sequence: CASSRQGGNTIYF. In DNA form, the CDR3 reads TGTGCCAGTAGTAGACAGGGTGGAAACACCATATATTTT.

This clone has a count of ten or more. The chain employs TRBV5-4 and TRBJ2-4; 7 bases are a match to TRBD1. V shed 4 bases and J 8 bases; nucleotides not matched to a gene: 9. The CDR3 extends over 14 amino acids. CDR1 is SGHNT and CDR2 is YYREEE in the germline V gene (reference sequence). CDR3 loop: CASSRTGGEYIQYF. The CDR3, as DNA: TGTGCCAGCAGCAGGACAGGTGGGGAGTACATTCAGTACTTC. The entire variable domain, with the rest obtained from reference TRBV5-4 and TRBJ2-4, is as follows: ETGVTQSPTHLIKTRGQQVTLRCSSQSGHNTVSWYQQALGQGPQFIFQYYREEENGRGNFPPRFSGLQFPNYSSELNVNALELDDSALYLCASSRTGGEYIQYFGAGTRLSVL.

This clone has at least ten counts. CDR3 residues: CASVGNSYNEQFF. The DNA for the CDR3 is TGTGCTAGTGTCGGGAACTCCTACAATGAGCAGTTCTTC. This rearrangement joins TRBV12-5 to TRBJ2-1; D is perhaps TRBD2 (5 bases). Trimming removed 7 bases at V and 0 bases at J, with 7 bases between. The CDR3 is 13 amino acids. Germline lookup yields CDR1 LGHNT and CDR2 FRNRAP.

In this sample, this clone turned up many times. V is TRBV18 and J is TRBJ2-1; 7 bases align to TRBD1. J lost 9 bases, V lost 4 bases, and 15 bases had no gene match. Germline CDR1 KGHSH, CDR2 LQKENI. This CDR3 comprises 16 residues. CDR3 in DNA: TGTGCCAGCTCACATAGAGAGGGACAGAAGACGAGTGAGCAGTTCTTC. It codes for CASSHREGQKTSEQFF.

This clone was recorded many times. The chain uses TRBV6-1 and TRBJ1-3; no clear D gene. Trimming shortened V by 3 bases and J by 4 bases, and 13 bases separated the two germline ends. The CDR3 runs 15 residues. Germline V lookup: CDR1 MNHNS, CDR2 SASEGT. CDR3 loop: CASSEVDGVGNTIYF. In nucleotides, the CDR3 is TGTGCCAGCAGTGAGGTAGACGGGGTCGGAAACACCATATATTTT.